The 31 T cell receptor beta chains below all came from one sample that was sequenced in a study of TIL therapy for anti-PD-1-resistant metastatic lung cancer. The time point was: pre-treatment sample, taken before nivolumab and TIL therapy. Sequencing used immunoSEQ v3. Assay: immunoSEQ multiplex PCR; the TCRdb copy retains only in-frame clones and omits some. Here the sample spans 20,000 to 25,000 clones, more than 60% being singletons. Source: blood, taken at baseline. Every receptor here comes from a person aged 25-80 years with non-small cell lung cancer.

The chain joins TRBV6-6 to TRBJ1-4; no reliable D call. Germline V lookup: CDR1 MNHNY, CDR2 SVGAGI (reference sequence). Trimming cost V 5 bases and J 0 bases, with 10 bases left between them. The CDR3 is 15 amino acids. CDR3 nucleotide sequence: TGTGCCAGCAGTCCATCATCCACAACTAATGAAAAACTGTTTTTT. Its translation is CASSPSSTTNEKLFF.

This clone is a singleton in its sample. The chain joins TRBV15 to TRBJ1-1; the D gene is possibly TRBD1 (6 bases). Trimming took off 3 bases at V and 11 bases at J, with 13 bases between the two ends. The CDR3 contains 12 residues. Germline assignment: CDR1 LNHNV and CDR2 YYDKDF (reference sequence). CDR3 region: CATSRAGGWAFF. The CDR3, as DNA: TGTGCCACCAGCAGGGCGGGGGGCTGGGCTTTCTTT.

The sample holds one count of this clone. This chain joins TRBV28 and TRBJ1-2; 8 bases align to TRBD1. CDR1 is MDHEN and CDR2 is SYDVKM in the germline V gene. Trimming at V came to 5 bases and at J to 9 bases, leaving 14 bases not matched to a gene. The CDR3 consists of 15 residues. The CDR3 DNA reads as TGTGCCAGCAGTCTCAACTTAAGGACAGGGATGAGCTACACCTTC. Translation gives CASSLNLRTGMSYTF.

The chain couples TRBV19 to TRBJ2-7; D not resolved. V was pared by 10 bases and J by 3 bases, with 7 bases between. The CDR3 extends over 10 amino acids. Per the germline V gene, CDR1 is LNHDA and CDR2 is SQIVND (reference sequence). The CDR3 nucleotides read TGTGCCACCCTATTCTACGAGCAGTACTTC. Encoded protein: CATLFYEQYF.

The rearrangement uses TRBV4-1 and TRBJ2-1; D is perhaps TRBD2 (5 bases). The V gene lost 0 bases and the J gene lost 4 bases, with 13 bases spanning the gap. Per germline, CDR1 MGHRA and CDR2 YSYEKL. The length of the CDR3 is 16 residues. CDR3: CASSQEGGPGYNEQFF. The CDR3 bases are TGCGCCAGCAGCCAAGAAGGCGGACCGGGGTACAATGAGCAGTTCTTC.

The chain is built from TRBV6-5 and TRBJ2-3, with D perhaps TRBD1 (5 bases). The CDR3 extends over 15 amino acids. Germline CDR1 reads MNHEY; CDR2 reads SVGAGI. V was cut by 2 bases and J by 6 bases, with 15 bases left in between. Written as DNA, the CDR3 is TGTGCCAGCAGTTACACTGGAAGGGGCCCTGATACGCAGTATTTT. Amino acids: CASSYTGRGPDTQYF.

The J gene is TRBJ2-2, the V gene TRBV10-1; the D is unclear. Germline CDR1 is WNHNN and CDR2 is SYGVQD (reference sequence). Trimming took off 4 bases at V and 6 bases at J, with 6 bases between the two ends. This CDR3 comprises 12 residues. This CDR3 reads CASSVGSGELFF. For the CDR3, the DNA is TGCGCCAGCAGTGTTGGGTCCGGGGAGCTGTTTTTT.

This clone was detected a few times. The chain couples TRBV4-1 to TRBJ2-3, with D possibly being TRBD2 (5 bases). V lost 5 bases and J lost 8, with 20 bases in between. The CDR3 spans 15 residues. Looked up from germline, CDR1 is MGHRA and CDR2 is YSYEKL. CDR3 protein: CASSTPARVTGTQYF. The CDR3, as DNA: TGCGCCAGCAGCACCCCTGCGCGGGTTACCGGTACGCAGTATTTT.

CDR3 nucleotide sequence: TGTGCCAGCAGTGACTCTAGCGGGGGGGCAGATACGCAGTATTTT. It encodes CASSDSSGGADTQYF. The chain joins TRBV6-4 to TRBJ2-3; 11 nucleotides match TRBD2. V was clipped by 0 bases and J by 4 bases; unmatched bases: 0. CDR3 length: 15 residues. The germline gives CDR1 MRHNA, CDR2 SNTAGT.

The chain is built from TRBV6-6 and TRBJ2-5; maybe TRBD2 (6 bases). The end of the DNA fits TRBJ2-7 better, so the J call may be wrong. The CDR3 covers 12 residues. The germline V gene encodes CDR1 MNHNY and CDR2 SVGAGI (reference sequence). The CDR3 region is CASGRGSYEQYF. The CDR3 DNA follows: TGTGCCAGCGGGCGGGGCTCCTACGAGCAGTACTTC.

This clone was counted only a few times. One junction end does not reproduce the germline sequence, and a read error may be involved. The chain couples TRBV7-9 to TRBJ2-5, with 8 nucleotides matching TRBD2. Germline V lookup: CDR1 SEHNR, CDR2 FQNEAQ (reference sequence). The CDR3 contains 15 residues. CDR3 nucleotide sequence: TGTGCCAGCAGCCTAGCGGGTCTCCAAGTAGAGACCCAGTACTTC. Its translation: CASSLAGLQVETQYF. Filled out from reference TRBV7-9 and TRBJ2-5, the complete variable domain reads DTGVSQNPRHKITKRGQNVTFRCDPISEHNRLYWYRQTLGQGPEFLTYFQNEAQLEKSRLLSDRFSAERPKGSFSTLEIQRTEQGDSAMYLCASSLAGLQVETQYFGPGTRLLVL.

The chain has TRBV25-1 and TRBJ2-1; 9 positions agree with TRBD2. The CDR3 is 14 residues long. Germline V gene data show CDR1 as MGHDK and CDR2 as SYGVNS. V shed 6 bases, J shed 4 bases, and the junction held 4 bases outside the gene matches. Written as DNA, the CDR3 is TGTGCCAGCAGAAAAGCGGGGGGTTACAATGAGCAGTTCTTC. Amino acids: CASRKAGGYNEQFF. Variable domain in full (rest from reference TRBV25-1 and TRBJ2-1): EADIYQTPRYLVIGTGKKITLECSQTMGHDKMYWYQQDPGMELHLIHYSYGVNSTEKGDLSSESTVSRIRTEHFPLTLESARPSHTSQYLCASRKAGGYNEQFFGPGTRLTVL.

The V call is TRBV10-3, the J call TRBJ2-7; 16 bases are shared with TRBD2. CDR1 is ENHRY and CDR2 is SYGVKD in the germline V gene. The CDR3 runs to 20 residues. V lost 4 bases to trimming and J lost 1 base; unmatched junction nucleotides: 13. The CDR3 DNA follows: TGTGCCATCAGTGCCTTCCGATTGGGACTAGCGGGAGGGAGGTCCTACGAGCAGTACTTC. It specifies CAISAFRLGLAGGRSYEQYF.

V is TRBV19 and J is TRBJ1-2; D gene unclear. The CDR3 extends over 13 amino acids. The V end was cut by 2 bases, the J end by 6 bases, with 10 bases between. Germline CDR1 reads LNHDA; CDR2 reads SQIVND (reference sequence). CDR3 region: CASSILGNHGYTF. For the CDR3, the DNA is TGTGCCAGTAGTATATTGGGGAACCATGGCTACACCTTC.

The CDR3 nucleotides are TGTGCCAGCAGCTTCACGACAGGGTCTGGGGCCAACGTCCTGACTTTC. Residues: CASSFTTGSGANVLTF. This rearrangement joins TRBV9 to TRBJ2-6; 7 bases align to TRBD1. This CDR3 is built from 16 residues. With 4 bases clipped from V and 1 base from J, the junction kept 5 bases outside the gene matches. In germline, CDR1 is SGDLS, CDR2 YYNGEE.

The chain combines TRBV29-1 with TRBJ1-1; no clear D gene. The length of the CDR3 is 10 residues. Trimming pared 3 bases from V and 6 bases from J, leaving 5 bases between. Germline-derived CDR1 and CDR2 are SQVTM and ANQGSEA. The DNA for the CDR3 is TGCAGCGTTGATGTAGCTGAAGCTTTCTTT. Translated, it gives CSVDVAEAFF.

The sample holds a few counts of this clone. The CDR3, as DNA: TGTGCCAGCAGCTTAGGACAGGAGGTAGTAAACTATGGCTACACCTTC. Amino acids: CASSLGQEVVNYGYTF. The chain employs TRBV7-8 and TRBJ1-2; D is possibly TRBD1 (6 bases). Trimming shortened V by 1 base and J by 2 bases, and 14 bases separated the two germline ends. CDR1 is SGHVS and CDR2 is FQNEAQ in the germline V gene. CDR3 length: 16 residues. Filled out from reference TRBV7-8 and TRBJ1-2, the complete variable domain reads GAGVSQSPRYKVAKRGQDVALRCDPISGHVSLFWYQQALGQGPEFLTYFQNEAQLDKSGLPSDRFFAERPEGSVSTLKIQRTQQEDSAVYLCASSLGQEVVNYGYTFGSGTRLTVV.

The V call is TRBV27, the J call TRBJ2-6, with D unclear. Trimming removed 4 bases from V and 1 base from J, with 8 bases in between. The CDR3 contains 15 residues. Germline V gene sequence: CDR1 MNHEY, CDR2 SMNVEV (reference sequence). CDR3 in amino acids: CASSSRNSGANVLTF. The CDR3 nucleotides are TGTGCCAGCAGTTCCAGGAATTCTGGGGCCAACGTCCTGACTTTC.

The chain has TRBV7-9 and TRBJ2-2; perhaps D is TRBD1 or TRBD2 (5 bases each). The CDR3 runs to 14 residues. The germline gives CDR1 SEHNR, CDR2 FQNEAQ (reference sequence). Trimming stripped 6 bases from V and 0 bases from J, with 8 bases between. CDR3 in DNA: TGTGCCAGCAGGGGGACCCCGAACACCGGGGAGCTGTTTTTT. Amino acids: CASRGTPNTGELFF.

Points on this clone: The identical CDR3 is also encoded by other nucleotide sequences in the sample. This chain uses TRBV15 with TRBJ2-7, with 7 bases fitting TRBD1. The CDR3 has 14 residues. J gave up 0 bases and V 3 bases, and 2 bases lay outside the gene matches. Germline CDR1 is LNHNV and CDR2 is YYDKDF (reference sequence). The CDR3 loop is CATSRDRSSYEQYF. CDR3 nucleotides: TGTGCCACCAGCAGGGACAGGAGCTCCTACGAGCAGTACTTC.

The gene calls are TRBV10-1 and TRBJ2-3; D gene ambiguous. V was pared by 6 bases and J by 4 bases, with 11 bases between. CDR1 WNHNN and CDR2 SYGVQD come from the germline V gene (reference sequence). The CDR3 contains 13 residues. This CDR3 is CASSVDIPDTQYF. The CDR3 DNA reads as TGCGCCAGCAGCGTCGACATACCAGATACGCAGTATTTT.

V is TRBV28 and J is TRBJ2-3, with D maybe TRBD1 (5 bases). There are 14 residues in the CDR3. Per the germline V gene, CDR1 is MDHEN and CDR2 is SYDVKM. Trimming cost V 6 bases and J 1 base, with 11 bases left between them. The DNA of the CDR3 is TGTGCCAGCAGAAAAACAGGTGGCACAGATACGCAGTATTTT. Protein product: CASRKTGGTDTQYF.

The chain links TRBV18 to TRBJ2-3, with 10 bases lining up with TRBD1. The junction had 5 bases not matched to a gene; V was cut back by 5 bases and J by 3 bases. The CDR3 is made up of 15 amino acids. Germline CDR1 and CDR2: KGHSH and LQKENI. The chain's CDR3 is CASSARDRGTDTQYF. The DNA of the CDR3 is TGTGCCAGCTCAGCCCGGGACAGGGGAACAGATACGCAGTATTTT.

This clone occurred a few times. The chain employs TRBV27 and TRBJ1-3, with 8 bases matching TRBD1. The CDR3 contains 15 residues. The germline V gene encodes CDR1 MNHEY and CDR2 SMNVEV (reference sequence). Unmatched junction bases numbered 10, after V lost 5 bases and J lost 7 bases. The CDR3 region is CASSKLGQGRNTIYF. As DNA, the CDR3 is TGTGCCAGCAGTAAACTAGGACAGGGTAGGAACACCATATATTTT.

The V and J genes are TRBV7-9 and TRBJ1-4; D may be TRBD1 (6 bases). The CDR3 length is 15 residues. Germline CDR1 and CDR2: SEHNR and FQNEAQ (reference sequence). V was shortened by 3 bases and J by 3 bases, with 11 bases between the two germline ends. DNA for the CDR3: TGTGCCAGCAGCTTGTGGAGGGGGGCTAATGAAAAACTGTTTTTT. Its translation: CASSLWRGANEKLFF.

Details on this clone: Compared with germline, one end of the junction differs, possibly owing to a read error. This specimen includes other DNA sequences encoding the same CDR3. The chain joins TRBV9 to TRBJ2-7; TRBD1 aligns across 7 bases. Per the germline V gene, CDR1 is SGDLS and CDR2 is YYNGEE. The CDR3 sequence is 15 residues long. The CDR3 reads CASSVSGTDLYEQYF. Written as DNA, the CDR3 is TGTGCCAGTAGCGTCTCCGGGACAGATCTCTACGAGCAGTACTTC.

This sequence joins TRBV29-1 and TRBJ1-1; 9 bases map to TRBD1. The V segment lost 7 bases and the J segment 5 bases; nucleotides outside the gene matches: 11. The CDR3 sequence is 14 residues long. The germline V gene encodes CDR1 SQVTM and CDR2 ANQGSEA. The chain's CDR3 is CSGFTRGTGTEAFF. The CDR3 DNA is TGCAGCGGTTTCACCCGGGGGACAGGGACTGAAGCTTTCTTT.

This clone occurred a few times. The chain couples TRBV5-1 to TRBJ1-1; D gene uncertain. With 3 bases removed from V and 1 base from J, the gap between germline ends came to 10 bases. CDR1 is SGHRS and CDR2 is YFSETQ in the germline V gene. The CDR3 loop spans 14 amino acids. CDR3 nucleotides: TGCGCCAGCAGCTCAGGACCAACGAACACTGAAGCTTTCTTT. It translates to CASSSGPTNTEAFF.

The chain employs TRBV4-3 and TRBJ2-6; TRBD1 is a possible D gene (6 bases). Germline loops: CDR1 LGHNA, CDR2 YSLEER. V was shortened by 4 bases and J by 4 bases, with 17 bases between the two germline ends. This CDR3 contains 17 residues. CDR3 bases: TGCGCCAGCAGCCCTTCACAGCAGGGGTCAGGGGCCAACGTCCTGACTTTC. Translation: CASSPSQQGSGANVLTF.

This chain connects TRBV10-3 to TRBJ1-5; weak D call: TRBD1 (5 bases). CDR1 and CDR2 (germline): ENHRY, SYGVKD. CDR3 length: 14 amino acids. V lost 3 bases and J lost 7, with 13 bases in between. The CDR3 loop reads CAISDLGGGQPQHF. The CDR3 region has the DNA TGTGCCATCAGTGACTTGGGGGGAGGGCAGCCCCAGCATTTT.

CDR3 loop: CASSLLAANNEQFF. CDR3 nucleotide sequence: TGTGCCAGCAGTTTGCTAGCGGCCAACAATGAGCAGTTCTTC. The chain links TRBV27 to TRBJ2-1, with 7 nucleotides matching TRBD2. V trimming: 3 bases; J trimming: 5 bases; junction bases outside the gene matches: 4. Germline loops: CDR1 MNHEY, CDR2 SMNVEV (reference sequence). This CDR3 region has 14 residues.